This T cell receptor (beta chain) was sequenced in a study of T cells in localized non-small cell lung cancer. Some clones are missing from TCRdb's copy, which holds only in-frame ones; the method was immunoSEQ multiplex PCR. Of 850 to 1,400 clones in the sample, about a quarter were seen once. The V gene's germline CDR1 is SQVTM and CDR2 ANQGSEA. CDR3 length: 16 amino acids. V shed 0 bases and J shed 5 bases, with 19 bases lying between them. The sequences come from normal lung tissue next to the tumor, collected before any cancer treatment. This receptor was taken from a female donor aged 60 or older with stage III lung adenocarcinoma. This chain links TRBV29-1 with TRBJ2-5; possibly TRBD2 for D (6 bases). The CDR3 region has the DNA TGCAGCGTTGAAGATTTAGGGGACGGAGGGGAGGAGACCCAGTACTTC. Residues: CSVEDLGDGGEETQYF.